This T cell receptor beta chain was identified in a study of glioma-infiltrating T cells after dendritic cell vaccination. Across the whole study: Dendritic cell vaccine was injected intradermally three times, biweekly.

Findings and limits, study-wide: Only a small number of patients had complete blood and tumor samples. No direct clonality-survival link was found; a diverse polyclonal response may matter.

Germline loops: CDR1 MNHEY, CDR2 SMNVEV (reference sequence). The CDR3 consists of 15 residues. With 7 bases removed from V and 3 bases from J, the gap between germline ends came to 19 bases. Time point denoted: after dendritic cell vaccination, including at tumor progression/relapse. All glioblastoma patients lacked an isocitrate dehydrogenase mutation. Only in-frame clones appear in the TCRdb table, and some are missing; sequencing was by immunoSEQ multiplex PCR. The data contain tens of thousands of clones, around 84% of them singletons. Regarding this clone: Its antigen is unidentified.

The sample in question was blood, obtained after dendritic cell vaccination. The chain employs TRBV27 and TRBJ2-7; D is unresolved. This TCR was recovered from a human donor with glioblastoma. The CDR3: CASIRKAGSYYEQYF. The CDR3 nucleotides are TGTGCCAGCATTAGGAAAGCCGGGTCATACTACGAGCAGTACTTC.